Listed here is a single TCR beta chain. The sample belongs to a study of Tregs in tolerant kidney transplant recipients. Study as a whole: Related graft donors supplied nonmyeloablative bone marrow transplants, and mixed chimerism was transient.

Libraries were prepared by immunoSEQ multiplex PCR; TCRdb keeps only in-frame clonotypes and omits some of them. The sample holds roughly 66,000 clones; around nine tenths are singletons and the top ten take 9.5% to 12%. CD4+CD25+CD127- Tregs, CD4+CD25- non-Tregs, CD4 and CD8 cells were sorted. The germline V gene encodes CDR1 SQVTM and CDR2 ANQGSEA. The CDR3 loop spans 12 amino acids. Trimming left V 4 bases short and J 5 bases short, with 9 bases between. This specimen was CD8+ T cells from blood, taken before the transplant. The rearrangement joins TRBV29-1 to TRBJ2-1; the D gene is possibly TRBD1 (5 bases). The origin of this receptor is a human donor who received a combined kidney and bone marrow transplant. CDR3 DNA sequence: TGCAGCGTTGTAGGGGTCCACAATGAGCAGTTCTTC. As protein: CSVVGVHNEQFF.